These 23 T cell receptor beta chains were all obtained from the same sample, sequenced in a study of shared clonotypes between healthy human individuals. Sequenced by immunoSEQ multiplex PCR; TCRdb stores in-frame clones only, minus some. This sample has 450,000 or so clones, with approximately 71% found just once. The sample comprised PBMCs. The source is a woman in her thirties or forties in good health. Some clones in this sample may be carry-over from other donors' samples.

The chain recombines TRBV27 with TRBJ2-7; 8 bases align to TRBD1. CDR1 and CDR2 from the germline V gene are MNHEY and SMNVEV (reference sequence). The CDR3 covers 15 residues. Unmatched junction bases numbered 5, after V lost 4 bases and J lost 0 bases. This chain's CDR3 is CASSSGQGSSYEQYF. The CDR3 nucleotides are TGTGCCAGCAGTTCTGGACAGGGCAGCTCCTACGAGCAGTACTTC.

The chain joins TRBV5-1 to TRBJ1-4; D is undetermined. Germline lookup yields CDR1 SGHRS and CDR2 YFSETQ. V was clipped by 4 bases and J by 3 bases, with 16 bases between them. CDR3 length: 16 amino acids. CDR3 sequence reads: CASSPDGRTANEKLFF. CDR3 nucleotides: TGCGCCAGCAGCCCGGATGGGCGAACGGCTAATGAAAAACTGTTTTTT. Using reference TRBV5-1 and TRBJ1-4 for the parts outside the CDR3, the full variable domain is KAGVTQTPRYLIKTRGQQVTLSCSPISGHRSVSWYQQTPGQGLQFLFEYFSETQRNKGNFPGRFSGRQFSNSRSEMNVSTLELGDSALYLCASSPDGRTANEKLFFGSGTQLSVL.

V is TRBV28 and J is TRBJ1-2; possible D gene TRBD1, 5 bases. Trimming took off 5 bases at V and 8 bases at J, with 18 bases between the two ends. The CDR3 runs to 14 residues. The germline V gene has CDR1 MDHEN and CDR2 SYDVKM. CDR3 sequence (DNA): TGTGCCAGCAGTATCACCGGGACTACGGAAGGCTACACCTTC. Translating it yields CASSITGTTEGYTF.

The gene calls are TRBV29-1 and TRBJ1-1; the match to TRBD1 covers 9 bases. Trimming removed 6 bases from V and 4 bases from J; junction bases left unmatched: 6. CDR3 length: 13 residues. Germline-derived CDR1 and CDR2 are SQVTM and ANQGSEA. The CDR3 loop reads CSVNRGLGTEAFF. As DNA, the CDR3 is TGCAGCGTCAACAGGGGGCTCGGCACTGAAGCTTTCTTT.

Many counts were recorded for this clone. This specimen includes other DNA sequences encoding the same CDR3. This sequence joins TRBV7-2 and TRBJ1-1; possibly TRBD1 for D (6 bases). The germline CDR1 and CDR2 sequences are SGHTA and FQGNSA. Trimming took 4 bases from V and 7 from J, leaving 13 bases between them. The CDR3 has 13 amino acids. The CDR3, as DNA: TGTGCCAGCAGCTCCCTCGGGGGCGGTGAAGCTTTCTTT. It translates to CASSSLGGGEAFF.

The V and J genes are TRBV23-1 and TRBJ2-7; D remains unclear. TRBV23-1 is marked as an open reading frame, function uncertain. V dropped 11 bases and J dropped 2 bases, with 16 bases sitting between them. The CDR3 has 13 residues. CDR3 loop: CAPESVGPYEQYF. CDR3 in DNA: TGCGCCCCAGAGTCGGTGGGCCCCTACGAGCAGTACTTC.

In the case of this clone: Since a far larger clone is one base different, this is likely a read error. The CDR3 loop reads CSAETGGTVANVLTF. The CDR3 DNA is TGCAGCGCGGAGACAGGGGGCACTGTGGCCAACGTCCTGACTTTC. The chain has TRBV29-1 and TRBJ2-6, with 10 bases lining up with TRBD1. The ends lost 7 bases at V and 6 bases at J; junction bases unmatched: 9. There are 15 residues in the CDR3. Germline V CDR1 and CDR2: SQVTM, ANQGSEA.

The chain links TRBV7-8 to TRBJ1-2, with D uncertain. V was shortened by 0 bases and J by 2 bases, with 7 bases between the two germline ends. This CDR3 has 14 residues. Germline V CDR1 and CDR2: SGHVS, FQNEAQ. The CDR3 DNA sequence: TGTGCCAGCAGCTTAGCACACGCCAACTATGGCTACACCTTC. It codes for CASSLAHANYGYTF.

This sequence joins TRBV25-1 and TRBJ2-7, with 9 bases aligning to TRBD1. The CDR3 runs to 15 residues. CDR1 is MGHDK, CDR2 SYGVNS, per germline. Trimming at V came to 4 bases and at J to 4 bases, leaving 8 bases not matched to a gene. The CDR3 sequence: CASSGSNRGRYEQYF. CDR3 in DNA: TGTGCCAGCAGTGGATCCAACAGGGGGCGGTACGAGCAGTACTTC.

This chain uses TRBV12-2 with TRBJ2-1; the table assigns TRBD2, which was not confirmed against the DNA. TRBV12-2 is a listed pseudogene. The CDR3 covers 15 residues. In DNA, the CDR3 is TGTGCAAGTCGCTCACGGGAGGGCCCTTTAGATGAGCAGTTCTTC. The encoded protein is CASRSREGPLDEQFF.

Only a few counts were recorded for this clone. This chain links TRBV4-1 with TRBJ2-7; 8 bases are shared with TRBD2. V was clipped by 2 bases and J by 3 bases; unmatched bases: 18. The CDR3 contains 19 residues. Germline loops: CDR1 MGHRA, CDR2 YSYEKL. CDR3 residues: CASSQFIGTLAGGFYEQYF. The CDR3 coding sequence is TGCGCCAGCAGCCAATTTATTGGGACGCTGGCGGGAGGTTTCTACGAGCAGTACTTC.

V and J are TRBV14 and TRBJ2-2; 9 bases line up with TRBD2. There are 16 residues in the CDR3. Germline loops: CDR1 SGHDN, CDR2 FVKESK. V dropped 4 bases and J dropped 6; count of bases not matched to a gene: 9. This chain's CDR3 is CASSLFGTSPAGELFF. CDR3 sequence (DNA): TGTGCCAGCAGCCTATTCGGGACTAGCCCCGCCGGGGAGCTGTTTTTT.

This clone is a singleton in its sample. The CDR3 sequence: CASSPIYNEQFF. The CDR3 DNA is TGTGCCAGCAGCCCAATCTACAATGAGCAGTTCTTC. The V call is TRBV7-9, the J call TRBJ2-1; D remains unclear. Germline V gene lookup returns CDR1 SEHNR and CDR2 FQNEAQ (reference sequence). With 5 bases removed from V and 3 bases from J, the gap between germline ends came to 5 bases. The CDR3 has 12 amino acids.

The CDR3 protein is CASSVEGGPFTDTQYF. The CDR3 DNA is TGTGCCAGCAGCGTCGAGGGGGGACCTTTCACAGATACGCAGTATTTT. The chain uses TRBV9 and TRBJ2-3, with D possibly called TRBD1 or TRBD2 (6 bases each). Looked up from germline, CDR1 is SGDLS and CDR2 is YYNGEE. V was trimmed by 2 bases and J by 2 bases, leaving 15 bases between them. The CDR3 is made up of 16 amino acids.

The chain is built from TRBV7-6 and TRBJ1-3; 9 bases fit TRBD1. V shed 1 base, J shed 3 bases, and the junction held 1 base outside the gene matches. CDR1 is SGHVS, CDR2 FNYEAQ, per germline. The CDR3 runs to 15 residues. The CDR3: CASSLGTGVGNTIYF. In DNA, the CDR3 is TGTGCCAGCAGCTTAGGGACAGGGGTTGGAAACACCATATATTTT.

This clone was counted once. The rearrangement uses TRBV9 and TRBJ1-2; D is perhaps TRBD1 (6 bases). Germline CDR1 and CDR2: SGDLS and YYNGEE. CDR3 length: 14 residues. Trimming left V 4 bases short and J 5 bases short, with 15 bases between. CDR3 protein: CASSPEQGWYGYTF. The CDR3 bases are TGTGCCAGCAGCCCCGAGCAGGGGTGGTATGGCTACACCTTC.

This chain connects TRBV30 to TRBJ2-3; possibly TRBD2 for D (5 bases). The V end was cut by 4 bases, the J end by 2 bases, with 16 bases between. Germline V lookup: CDR1 GTSNPN, CDR2 SVGIG (reference sequence). The CDR3 contains 15 residues. The DNA of the CDR3 is TGTGCCTGGATAGGGCAGACGGGGTTCACAGATACGCAGTATTTT. Translated: CAWIGQTGFTDTQYF. Variable domain in full (rest from reference TRBV30 and TRBJ2-3): SQTIHQWPATLVQPVGSPLSLECTVEGTSNPNLYWYRQAAGRGLQLLFYSVGIGQISSEVPQNLSASRPQDRQFILSSKKLLLSDSGFYLCAWIGQTGFTDTQYFGPGTRLTVL.

The CDR3 here is CASSYNRGTEAFF. In DNA, the CDR3 is TGTGCCAGCAGTTACAACAGGGGGACTGAAGCTTTCTTT. V gene TRBV6-5 combines with J gene TRBJ1-1; 8 bases map to TRBD1. Trimming cost V 2 bases and J 5 bases; bases outside gene matches: 1. From germline, CDR1 is MNHEY and CDR2 SVGAGI. The length of the CDR3 is 13 residues.

The genes are TRBV28 and TRBJ2-7; possible D gene TRBD1, 6 bases. CDR3 size: 16 residues. Germline CDR1 and CDR2: MDHEN and SYDVKM. Trimming cost V 6 bases and J 6 bases, with 24 bases left between them. CDR3 protein: CASSSPGHPQEAEQYF. CDR3 sequence (DNA): TGTGCCAGCAGCTCCCCGGGACATCCTCAGGAAGCCGAGCAGTACTTC.

The V and J genes are TRBV9 and TRBJ1-4; TRBD1 agrees at 10 bases. The length of the CDR3 is 18 residues. Germline V gene data show CDR1 as SGDLS and CDR2 as YYNGEE. V lost 3 bases and J lost 5; bases outside the gene matches: 13. The CDR3 sequence is CASSEGDRGGGMNEKLFF. The DNA for the CDR3 is TGTGCCAGCAGCGAAGGGGACAGGGGAGGGGGAATGAATGAAAAACTGTTTTTT.

V is TRBV7-8 and J is TRBJ2-7; tentatively, D is TRBD2 (5 bases). The germline V gene encodes CDR1 SGHVS and CDR2 FQNEAQ. This CDR3 is 15 amino acids long. The germline V and J ends were trimmed by 5 bases and 4 bases, with 18 bases remaining between them. CDR3 DNA sequence: TGTGCCAGCAGCGCCGGGGTAGGACTTGCATACGAGCAGTACTTC. Its protein product is CASSAGVGLAYEQYF.

This clone appeared a single time. This sequence joins TRBV2 and TRBJ1-4; 7 bases map to TRBD1. The V gene's germline CDR1 is SNHLY and CDR2 FYNNEI. The CDR3 spans 13 residues. Trimming cost V 5 bases and J 8 bases; bases outside gene matches: 5. CDR3: CASSSDRREKLFF. Written as DNA, the CDR3 is TGTGCCAGCAGTTCGGACAGGAGGGAAAAACTGTTTTTT.

The gene calls are TRBV6-5 and TRBJ1-1; possibly TRBD1 for D (5 bases). Germline CDR1 is MNHEY and CDR2 is SVGAGI. The CDR3 is made up of 15 amino acids. V was shortened by 5 bases and J by 1 base, with 14 bases between the two germline ends. Here the CDR3 reads CASSPPGTRNTEAFF. CDR3 coding DNA: TGTGCCAGCAGTCCGCCCGGGACGAGGAACACTGAAGCTTTCTTT.